This TCR beta chain was identified in a study of shared clonotypes between healthy human individuals (dated by TCRdb to the early 2020s). Some background on the complete study: Two women and a few men aged 18 to 49 years were included in the cohort. Different laboratories and diverse techniques were used to prepare libraries and sequence TCR repertoires, to increase sequencing depth and limit assay-specific biases. Leukapheresis yielded between about 0.85 and 10 billion PBMCs per donor. For each donor, CD4 naive and CD4 memory were each run on three plates, CD8 naive on two plates, and CD8 memory on one plate. Blood TCR repertoires of about 5 healthy adults were deeply sequenced to estimate repertoire size and the extent of clonotype sharing between individuals. Summary of the overall study and its limitations: Clonotypes shared by all four sorted-subset donors showed higher generation probabilities than non-shared clonotypes. Sampling was restricted to blood, and TCR repertoires in tissue are likely to differ from TCR repertoires in blood. Even with the large sequencing depth, rarefaction of the sorted-subset datasets indicated that sequencing was incomplete. Estimated clonotype richness was generally larger for naive than for memory subsets. Because the study included a small number of donors, the genetic and exposure-history diversity represented was limited. Based on pairwise subsampling, the degree of clonotype sharing among donors was expected to be affected by sequencing depth. Around 5% of naive CD4, 3.5% of naive CD8, roughly 2.5% of memory CD4, and 0.4% of memory CD8 clonotypes were shared across a few donors.

The donors were healthy, HIV-negative adults with no recently reported acute infections or vaccinations. Every donor was a Caucasian adult living in Nashville, Tennessee, USA. CD4+ T cells were enriched by magnetic negative selection; naive cells were then positively selected on CD45RA, and the negative fraction formed the memory subset. Blood was obtained by leukapheresis, after which PBMCs were separated by Ficoll-Histopaque density gradient centrifugation and cryopreserved in liquid nitrogen vapor phase. Purity and quantity of every magnetically sorted T cell population were checked by analytical flow cytometry. From each sorted fraction, genomic DNA was isolated and quantified by UV absorbance on a Nanodrop 2000c. From the germline V gene, CDR1 is ENHRY and CDR2 is SYGVKD. Clipping removes 4 bases from V and 4 bases from J, with 9 as the unmatched junction base count. Including the terminal cysteine and phenylalanine, the CDR3 comprises 15 residues. The CDR3 DNA has 45 bases and is translated from base 1.

TCR CDR3 regions were amplified from genomic DNA by multiplex PCR using the deep immunoSEQ assay. Extracted genomic DNA from each cell subset was distributed evenly across all wells of several immunoSEQ 96-well plates, and each plate was treated as a replicate. For sorted subsets, 150 to 200 ng genomic DNA, equal to tens of thousands of T cell genomes, was loaded into each replicate PCR. Purified libraries were quantified with a Qubit 3.0 fluorometer, sized on a Bioanalyzer 2100, and re-quantified with the KAPA Library Quantification kit. Every immunoSEQ 96-well plate was sequenced on a separate single-read 150-cycle Illumina NextSeq 550 flow cell. The study's own analysis went as follows. The immunoSEQ output contained only junctional sequences without quality scores, so filtering could not match that applied to full-length reads. To assign V/J genes and CDR3, sequences were annotated against IMGT germline references using PyIR, a Python wrapper for IgBLAST v1.9. Reads were filtered out if the reads had weak V/J assignments (E-value above 1e-6), no CDR3, stop codons, out-of-frame junctions, or ambiguous translated residues. V3J clonotypes were defined as sequences sharing the same inferred V gene, J gene, and CDR3 amino acid sequence. To compute the percentage overlap between repertoires, the number of shared unique clonotypes was divided by the size of the smaller repertoire. Three approaches were used to assess repertoire richness: RTK rarefaction, the Chao1 estimator, and Recon v2.1 estimates of unobserved clonotypes. Generation probabilities for all TCRbeta clonotypes obtained by the gDNA method from four donors were computed using OLGA. What TCRdb holds here is the immuneACCESS table cut down to in-frame rearrangements. Part of the clones is not present; checked against another copy, under half of the missing clones reflect an unresolved V gene, and the others are unexplained. Clonal size and the V and J genes are those of that table, whereas D and trimming came from the DNA. This sample gives hundreds of thousands of clones in total; more than 70% of them show up just once. More than 1.5% of the sample lies in the top ten.

The table lists this clone with a count of one. No cognate antigen has been identified for it. Base qualities are missing; no much larger clone stands one base away. The V and J segments used are TRBV10-3 and TRBJ2-7; 8 bases in the junction line up with TRBD2. The TCR was taken from a woman between 25 and 40 years old in good health. Sample: memory CD4+ T cells sorted from blood. The cell subset or site label of this sample denotes: CD45RA-negative fraction. The CDR3 has the sequence CAISGPDSGTYEQYF. The nucleotide sequence reads TGTGCCATCAGTGGGCCGGATAGCGGGACGTACGAGCAGTACTTC.